These 17 T cell receptor beta chains share one sample of origin, sequenced in a study of post-analysis software for immune sequencing data. Each TCR beta cDNA library carried unique molecular identifiers. TCRdb re-analysed the PCR reads in MiXCR, keeping a single row per CDR3 protein. The sample shows roughly 730,000 distinct CDR3 sequences, less than 35% of them seen only once. Study results and limitations: Compared with controls, patients had more of about 5 TRBV segments, including TRBV5-6, TRBV5-1 and TRBV20-1.

These receptors' antigens are unknown. Sequenced sample: blood. The receptors come from a girl aged 5-17 years with multiple sclerosis.

The CDR3 region is CASRNRGPAYEQYF. CDR3 coding DNA: TGTGCCAGCCGAAACAGGGGGCCAGCCTACGAGCAGTACTTC. The V gene is TRBV28, the J gene TRBJ2-5; 9 bases fit TRBD1. Matching the DNA end better, TRBJ2-7 makes the J call doubtful. The germline gives CDR1 MDHEN, CDR2 SYDVKM. The CDR3 length is 14 residues.

This clonotype appeared a few times. The rearrangement uses TRBV5-1 and TRBJ2-1; TRBD1 might be the D (5 bases). This CDR3 has 14 amino acids. CDR1 is SGHRS, CDR2 YFSETQ, per germline. V lost 0 bases and J lost 10, with 14 bases in between. CDR3 nucleotide sequence: TGCGCCAGCAGCTTGGGGCAGGGCCTCGGAGAGCAGTTCTTC. As protein: CASSLGQGLGEQFF. Supplemented by reference TRBV5-1 and TRBJ2-1, the full variable domain reads KAGVTQTPRYLIKTRGQQVTLSCSPISGHRSVSWYQQTPGQGLQFLFEYFSETQRNKGNFPGRFSGRQFSNSRSEMNVSTLELGDSALYLCASSLGQGLGEQFFGPGTRLTVL.

The chain couples TRBV11-1 to TRBJ1-1; D remains ambiguous. The germline V gene encodes CDR1 SGHAT and CDR2 FQDESV (reference sequence). This CDR3 has 12 residues. The V and J ends lost 1 base and 5 bases respectively, with 5 bases between them. CDR3 nucleotides: TGTGCCAGCAGCTTAGTCTGGACTGAAGCTTTCTTT. Amino acid sequence: CASSLVWTEAFF.

This clonotype came up a few times. The rearrangement joins TRBV20-1 to TRBJ1-5, with D perhaps TRBD1 (5 bases). Between the trimmed V and J ends, which lost 3 bases and 2 bases, there was a span of 14 bases. The germline CDR1 and CDR2 sequences are DFQATT and SNEGSKA (reference sequence). The CDR3 has 15 amino acids. The CDR3 sequence is CSASSPRGGNQPQHF. For the CDR3, the DNA is TGCAGTGCTAGTTCGCCGAGGGGAGGCAATCAGCCCCAGCATTTT.

The chain recombines TRBV28 with TRBJ2-7; D tentatively reads TRBD1 or TRBD2 (5 bases each). V gave up 5 bases and J gave up 5 bases, with 13 bases separating them. Germline CDR1 is MDHEN and CDR2 is SYDVKM. The CDR3 is 13 amino acids. CDR3 nucleotides: TGTGCCAGCAGTGAGGGGAGACTCGACGAGCAGTACTTC. Amino acid sequence: CASSEGRLDEQYF.

V is TRBV6-2 or TRBV6-3 and J is TRBJ2-4; D uncertain. Deletions cut 4 bases from V and 6 bases from J, with 16 bases between. Germline V gene lookup returns CDR1 MNHEY and CDR2 SVGEGT. The CDR3 has 15 amino acids. In DNA, the CDR3 is TGTGCCAGCAGTTTTAGGGCGGTGTATGGAAACATTCAGTACTTC. It encodes CASSFRAVYGNIQYF.

Worth noting for this clonotype: A clone one base away is much larger, so this may be a read error. The chain couples TRBV7-2 to TRBJ2-5, with TRBD1 as a possible D gene (6 bases). V lost 5 bases and J lost 3, with 13 bases in between. There are 14 residues in the CDR3. The germline CDR1 and CDR2 sequences are SGHTA and FQGNSA. The DNA for the CDR3 is TGTGCCAGCAGCCAAGAGGACAGAAAAGAGACCCAGTACTTC. Its protein is CASSQEDRKETQYF.

This clonotype was found many times. The CDR3 protein is CSVGTASDQETQYF. CDR3 in DNA: TGCAGCGTGGGGACCGCCTCCGACCAAGAGACCCAGTACTTC. The gene calls are TRBV29-1 and TRBJ2-5, with D perhaps assigned TRBD1 or TRBD2 (5 bases each). Germline-derived CDR1 and CDR2 are SQVTM and ANQGSEA. There are 14 residues in the CDR3. V was shortened by 6 bases and J by 0 bases, with 14 bases between the two germline ends.

DNA of the CDR3: TGCAGCACCTCCGGGACAGAGTCTGGGGAGCAGTACTTC. The encoded protein is CSTSGTESGEQYF. V and J are TRBV29-1 and TRBJ2-7; 7 bases match TRBD1. Germline V gives CDR1 SQVTM, CDR2 ANQGSEA. The trim removed 8 bases at V and 7 bases at J, leaving 14 bases unmatched. CDR3 size: 13 residues.

This clonotype has more than one count but fewer than ten. This chain's CDR3 is CASSWDPFYEQYF. The CDR3 region has the DNA TGTGCCAGCAGTTGGGACCCCTTCTACGAGCAGTACTTC. The chain uses TRBV6-2 or TRBV6-3 and TRBJ2-4; tentatively, D is TRBD1 or TRBD2 (5 bases each). The DNA end favors TRBJ2-7, so the J call may be wrong. CDR3 size: 13 residues. CDR1 is MNHEY and CDR2 is SVGEGT in the germline V gene.

This rearrangement joins TRBV18 to TRBJ2-7, with TRBD1 matching 7 bases. CDR3 size: 17 residues. CDR1 KGHSH and CDR2 LQKENI come from the germline V gene. Trimming at V came to 2 bases and at J to 9 bases, leaving 19 bases not matched to a gene. The CDR3 region is CASSPKTGLVSYNGQYF. The CDR3 nucleotides read TGTGCCAGCTCACCAAAGACAGGGTTAGTATCCTACAATGGGCAGTACTTC.

J is TRBJ2-1 and V is TRBV7-2, with D possibly matching TRBD2 (5 bases). CDR1 is SGHTA and CDR2 is FQGNSA in the germline V gene. CDR3 length: 14 residues. V was pared by 5 bases and J by 8 bases, with 16 bases between. CDR3 bases: TGTGCCAGCAGCCCGAGCGGACCCCTCGATGAGCAGTTCTTC. It translates to CASSPSGPLDEQFF.

This clonotype appeared once. The chain employs TRBV5-1 and TRBJ2-5; 9 bases align to TRBD2. V was clipped by 0 bases and J by 1 base; unmatched bases: 7. The CDR3 length is 17 residues. Germline CDR1 reads SGHRS; CDR2 reads YFSETQ. This CDR3 is CASSLATAGGTQETQYF. In DNA, the CDR3 is TGCGCCAGCAGCTTGGCCACGGCGGGAGGGACCCAAGAGACCCAGTACTTC. The full variable domain, with the rest looked up from reference TRBV5-1 and TRBJ2-5, is KAGVTQTPRYLIKTRGQQVTLSCSPISGHRSVSWYQQTPGQGLQFLFEYFSETQRNKGNFPGRFSGRQFSNSRSEMNVSTLELGDSALYLCASSLATAGGTQETQYFGPGTRLLVL.

This chain joins TRBV6-4 and TRBJ2-3; D is undetermined. Trimming took off 6 bases at V and 2 bases at J, with 12 bases between the two ends. The germline CDR1 and CDR2 sequences are MRHNA and SNTAGT. This CDR3 is built from 14 residues. As DNA, the CDR3 is TGTGCCAGCAGCGCGGAACCCTCCACAGATACGCAGTATTTT. Encoded protein: CASSAEPSTDTQYF.

This clonotype occurred once. The rearrangement uses TRBV28 and TRBJ2-7, with 8 bases lining up with TRBD1. The CDR3 consists of 13 residues. With 6 bases clipped from V and 5 bases from J, the junction kept 6 bases outside the gene matches. In germline, CDR1 is MDHEN, CDR2 SYDVKM. CDR3 coding DNA: TGTGCCAGCAGCGAGCAGGGGGCCCACGAGCAGTACTTC. The encoded protein is CASSEQGAHEQYF.

The chain couples TRBV2 to TRBJ1-5; D remains ambiguous. Trimming shortened V by 8 bases and J by 4 bases, and 9 bases separated the two germline ends. The V gene's germline CDR1 is SNHLY and CDR2 FYNNEI. The CDR3 has 12 residues. CDR3 loop: CASQDGNQPQHF. Here the CDR3 DNA reads TGTGCCAGCCAGGACGGTAATCAGCCCCAGCATTTT.

The sample holds a few counts of this clonotype. The chain has TRBV20-1 and TRBJ2-4; 8 bases align to TRBD1. The CDR3 spans 17 residues. Germline V gives CDR1 DFQATT, CDR2 SNEGSKA (reference sequence). Losses at the gene ends were 1 base for V and 1 base for J; bases not matched to a gene: 9. CDR3 amino acids: CSARAFPGGLAKNIQYF. The CDR3 region has the DNA TGCAGTGCTAGAGCTTTTCCAGGGGGCCTGGCCAAAAACATTCAGTACTTC.